This T cell receptor (beta chain) was found in a study of blood T cells in healthy people across ages. Study at large: The template switching approach captured approximately one barcoded beta molecule for every two T cells.

Sample-barcoded 5' priming and a J-beta primer mix drove a second PCR of roughly 6 to 12 cycles. TCRdb called the 5' RACE reads again in MiXCR, with one record for every CDR3 protein. Of some 1.7 million distinct CDR3 sequences listed, 28% are singletons. This clonotype was seen a few times. The receptor comes from a woman in her twenties or thirties in good health. Sequencing used blood.

This CDR3 is CASSQDRTQGKNYGYTF. The CDR3 bases are TGTGCCAGCAGCCAAGATCGAACACAGGGGAAGAACTATGGCTACACCTTC. V usage is TRBV4-2 and J usage is TRBJ1-2; 7 bases align to TRBD1. CDR3 size: 17 residues. The V gene's germline CDR1 is LGHNA and CDR2 YNFKEQ. The junction had 9 bases not matched to a gene; V was cut back by 0 bases and J by 2 bases.